The present entry profiles one T cell receptor beta chain with its context. What it binds is unknown. This entry is derived from a study of cytomegalovirus exposure and HLA in healthy donors. Whole-study findings and limits: Reportedly, diagnosis of cytomegalovirus status by the classifier showed high specificity and sensitivity. Accurate HLA-A and HLA-B prediction from TCR beta sequences was reported for most subjects. For TCR beta chains, V- and J-gene trimming was later linked to a missense DCLRE1C variant.

PCR involved 60 Vbeta and 13 Jbeta primers. Sequencing used immunoSEQ multiplex PCR; TCRdb keeps in-frame clones, though not all of them. The sample records about 59,000 clones, over 60% being singletons. This sequence originates from a man younger than 45 in good health and CMV-seropositive. What was sequenced was PBMCs.

For the CDR3, the DNA is TGTGCCAGCAGCACCAACAAGGCGGGAAAACTGTTTTTT. This sequence encodes CASSTNKAGKLFF. The chain joins TRBV13 to TRBJ1-4; unclear D gene. The germline V gene encodes CDR1 PRHDT and CDR2 FYEKMQ (reference sequence). The CDR3 has 13 amino acids. With 5 bases removed from V and 10 bases from J, the gap between germline ends came to 14 bases. Drawing the rest from reference TRBV13 and TRBJ1-4, the complete variable domain is AAGVIQSPRHLIKEKRETATLKCYPIPRHDTVYWYQQGPGQDPQFLISFYEKMQSDKGSIPDRFSAQQFSDYHSELNMSSLELGDSALYFCASSTNKAGKLFFGSGTQLSVL.